This passage covers 4 T cell receptor beta chains from one sample sequenced in a study of CD8+CD57+ T cells in acquired aplastic anemia. Sequencing was done on patients that had shown CD8+CD57+ cell expansion by flow cytometry. The TCR beta profiling, which covered VDJ combination and CDR3 sequence, was carried out using genomic DNA as the template. TCRdb re-called the reads with MiXCR, one entry per CDR3 protein. The data show roughly 220,000 distinct CDR3 sequences, approximately 60% seen once. Sequencing was done on a sample of sorted CD4+, CD8+, or CD8+CD57+ T cells (not recorded which) from PBMCs. These receptors came from a human donor with aplastic anemia.

This chain connects TRBV9 to TRBJ2-3, with D possibly being TRBD1 or TRBD2 (5 bases each). The germline V gene has CDR1 SGDLS and CDR2 YYNGEE. The ends were cut back, 0 bases at V and 4 bases at J, with 12 bases in the middle. The CDR3 totals 15 residues. The CDR3 region is CASSVVVREPDTQYF. CDR3 DNA sequence: TGTGCCAGCAGCGTAGTCGTCAGGGAGCCAGATACGCAGTATTTT.

This clonotype was picked up one time. Without the conserved terminal phenylalanine or tryptophan, this CDR3 likely stems from a read error. V usage is TRBV20-1 and J usage is TRBJ2-7; maybe TRBD1 (5 bases). This CDR3 comprises 15 residues. With 1 base removed from V and 1 base from J, the gap between germline ends came to 14 bases. Looked up from germline, CDR1 is DFQATT and CDR2 is SNEGSKA (reference sequence). This CDR3 is CSARGAGRRSYEQYS. The CDR3 bases are TGCAGTGCTAGAGGTGCAGGGCGACGGTCCTACGAGCAGTACTCC.

J is TRBJ2-7 and V is TRBV6-5; D call uncertain. V lost 0 bases, J lost 4 bases, and 7 bases lay in between. CDR1 is MNHEY and CDR2 is SVGAGI in the germline V gene. This CDR3 spans 13 amino acids. CDR3 DNA sequence: TGTGCCAGCAGTTACTCCGGCCAGTACGAGCAGTACTTC. It codes for CASSYSGQYEQYF.

There are many counts of this clonotype. The V call is TRBV7-9, the J call TRBJ2-7; 10 nucleotides line up with TRBD2. Germline assignment: CDR1 SEHNR and CDR2 FQNEAQ (reference sequence). This CDR3 is built from 16 residues. V lost 0 bases and J lost 4; bases outside the gene matches: 6. The CDR3 is CASSLAGASGGYEQYF. CDR3 bases: TGTGCCAGCAGCTTAGCTGGGGCTAGCGGGGGTTACGAGCAGTACTTC.